A single sample is the source of the 16 T cell receptor beta chains below, sequenced in a study of T cell repertoires in cytomegalovirus infection. TCRdb ran MiXCR on the reads and lists one entry per CDR3 protein. The sample carries roughly 700,000 distinct CDR3 sequences, roughly 36% recorded once. These receptors' antigens are unknown. The sample in question was cultured PBMCs, obtained from culture after CMV antigen stimulation. These receptors came from a human donor in good health (CMV status not recorded). Some clones in this sample may be carry-over from other donors' samples.

The chain recombines TRBV19 with TRBJ2-1; 11 nucleotides agree with TRBD2. Germline-derived CDR1 and CDR2 are LNHDA and SQIVND (reference sequence). The CDR3 runs 18 residues. The J segment lost 0 bases and the V segment lost 4 bases, leaving 8 bases of the junction unmatched. The CDR3 here is CASSTRRLAGYSYNEQFF. As DNA, the CDR3 is TGTGCCAGTAGTACCCGTAGACTAGCGGGGTACTCCTACAATGAGCAGTTCTTC.

In its sample, this clonotype was seen once. The rearrangement joins TRBV20-1 to TRBJ2-4; TRBD2 aligns across 8 bases. The CDR3 totals 13 residues. The germline gives CDR1 DFQATT, CDR2 SNEGSKA (reference sequence). The ends lost 6 bases at V and 6 bases at J; junction bases unmatched: 7. CDR3 in DNA: TGCAGTGCCAGAAAAGCGGGAGTAAACATTCAGTACTTC. Its protein product is CSARKAGVNIQYF.

This clonotype occurred a few times. V and J are TRBV6-2 or TRBV6-3 and TRBJ1-1, with a weak D call TRBD1 (5 bases). V gave up 2 bases and J gave up 6 bases, with 10 bases separating them. The CDR3 length is 13 residues. The germline gives CDR1 MNHEY, CDR2 SVGEGT. The CDR3, as DNA: TGTGCCAGCAGTTACGGCCGGGGGGCTGAAGCTTTCTTT. It translates to CASSYGRGAEAFF.

This clonotype was picked up many times. In DNA form, the CDR3 reads TGTGCCATCAGTCCAGCCCCGGGAACCAATGAGCAGTTCTTC. Protein: CAISPAPGTNEQFF. V usage is TRBV10-3 and J usage is TRBJ2-1; tentatively, D is TRBD2 (5 bases). Germline V gene lookup returns CDR1 ENHRY and CDR2 SYGVKD. This CDR3 has 14 residues. The ends were cut back, 5 bases at V and 6 bases at J, with 14 bases in the middle.

The V call is TRBV6-8, the J call TRBJ2-7; tentative D call: TRBD1 (6 bases). The CDR3 covers 13 residues. Germline V gene data show CDR1 as MNHGY and CDR2 as SAAAGT. The V gene lost 2 bases and the J gene lost 2 bases, with 7 bases spanning the gap. This chain's CDR3 is CASSYGTPYEQYF. CDR3 bases: TGTGCCAGCAGTTACGGGACACCCTACGAGCAGTACTTC.

The gene calls are TRBV7-9 and TRBJ2-1; D uncertain. Trimming removed 3 bases from V and 6 bases from J, with 15 bases in between. The CDR3 runs to 15 residues. Per germline, CDR1 SEHNR and CDR2 FQNEAQ (reference sequence). CDR3 amino acids: CASSFGPFELNEQFF. Written as DNA, the CDR3 is TGTGCCAGCAGCTTTGGCCCCTTCGAGCTCAATGAGCAGTTCTTC. The full variable domain, its missing parts supplied by reference TRBV7-9 and TRBJ2-1, is DTGVSQNPRHKITKRGQNVTFRCDPISEHNRLYWYRQTLGQGPEFLTYFQNEAQLEKSRLLSDRFSAERPKGSFSTLEIQRTEQGDSAMYLCASSFGPFELNEQFFGPGTRLTVL.

Many counts were recorded for this clonotype. This CDR3 is CASSPGTNTQYF. For the CDR3, the DNA is TGTGCCAGCAGCCCCGGGACAAATACGCAGTATTTT. The chain couples TRBV12-3 or TRBV12-4 to TRBJ2-3; D might be TRBD1 (6 bases). The CDR3 runs 12 residues. Between the trimmed V and J ends, which lost 6 bases and 7 bases, there was a span of 11 bases.

This clonotype came up a few times. The V call is TRBV30, the J call TRBJ2-2; D gene ambiguous. Germline CDR1 GTSNPN, CDR2 SVGIG (reference sequence). This CDR3 region has 11 residues. The ends were cut back, 4 bases at V and 5 bases at J, with 5 bases in the middle. The CDR3 DNA follows: TGTGCCTGGACCGAGACCGGGGAGCTGTTTTTT. Its translation: CAWTETGELFF.

The rearrangement uses TRBV12-3 or TRBV12-4 and TRBJ2-7, with 10 nucleotides matching TRBD1. The CDR3 runs 14 residues. With V trimmed by 5 bases and J by 6 bases, 7 bases remained unmatched. The CDR3: CASSTTGGSLEQYF. CDR3 sequence (DNA): TGTGCCAGCAGTACGACAGGGGGCTCTCTCGAGCAGTACTTC.

The V and J genes are TRBV20-1 and TRBJ1-2; D not certain. From germline, CDR1 is DFQATT and CDR2 SNEGSKA (reference sequence). Trimming pared 0 bases from V and 3 bases from J, leaving 5 bases between. This CDR3 contains 12 residues. The CDR3 loop is CSAREADYGYTF. Here the CDR3 DNA reads TGCAGTGCTAGAGAGGCAGACTATGGCTACACCTTC.

The gene calls are TRBV20-1 and TRBJ1-2, with a tentative D call TRBD1 (6 bases). V lost 0 bases and J 4 bases, leaving 15 bases between the germline ends. Germline V gives CDR1 DFQATT, CDR2 SNEGSKA (reference sequence). The CDR3 spans 15 residues. This chain's CDR3 is CSARDRRGQFYGYTF. The CDR3 nucleotides read TGCAGTGCTAGAGACCGACGTGGACAGTTCTATGGCTACACCTTC.

The V call is TRBV7-8, the J call TRBJ2-3, with 11 positions matching TRBD2. V lost 2 bases to trimming and J lost 6 bases; unmatched junction nucleotides: 7. The CDR3 has 16 residues. Germline values: CDR1 SGHVS, CDR2 FQNEAQ. The CDR3 bases are TGTGCCAGCAGCTTAATAGCGGGAGGGCCTTGGGATACGCAGTATTTT. It translates to CASSLIAGGPWDTQYF.

This clonotype has just a few counts. The chain combines TRBV12-3 or TRBV12-4 with TRBJ1-6; the D gene is possibly TRBD1 (6 bases). Trimming removed 5 bases at V and 10 bases at J, with 24 bases between. The CDR3 sequence is 17 residues long. CDR3 in amino acids: CASSPWGLLGGESPLHF. Written as DNA, the CDR3 is TGTGCCAGCAGTCCATGGGGGCTTCTTGGGGGTGAGTCACCCCTCCACTTT.

The J gene is TRBJ1-4, the V gene TRBV23-1; weak D call: TRBD1 (5 bases). TRBV23-1 is placed among ORFs of uncertain function. The CDR3 has 16 residues. Trimming pared 0 bases from V and 8 bases from J, leaving 16 bases between. The DNA for the CDR3 is TGCGCCAGCAGTCAATCTCCGGGACCCGGAGGAGAAAAACTGTTTTTT. Encoded protein: CASSQSPGPGGEKLFF.

The chain links TRBV2 to TRBJ2-3; D not certain. This CDR3 is 11 amino acids long. The V gene lost 6 bases and the J gene lost 5 bases, with 6 bases spanning the gap. CDR1 is SNHLY and CDR2 is FYNNEI in the germline V gene. CDR3: CASRIVDTQYF. The CDR3 coding sequence is TGTGCCAGCAGAATAGTAGATACGCAGTATTTT.

This clonotype was detected a few times. This rearrangement joins TRBV7-2 to TRBJ2-7; perhaps TRBD2 as D (5 bases). V shed 1 base and J shed 2 bases, with 12 bases lying between them. This CDR3 region has 15 residues. Germline-derived CDR1 and CDR2 are SGHTA and FQGNSA. CDR3 sequence: CASSLGRSRTYEQYF. CDR3 in DNA: TGTGCCAGCAGCTTAGGGAGGTCTCGAACCTACGAGCAGTACTTC.